This passage covers 15 T cell receptor beta chains from one sample sequenced in a study of T cells in Graves' hyperthyroidism and ophthalmopathy. Amplified TCR beta CDR3 regions derived from RNA transcripts. HTBI primers drove first-round RT-PCR of the TCR CDR3. TCRdb fed the multiplex PCR reads into MiXCR, producing one record per CDR3 protein. The repertoire holds a few hundred thousand distinct CDR3 sequences, roughly 15% seen once, with 11% to 15% in the top ten. Sequences were obtained from blood. The receptors shown here come from a woman in her thirties or forties with Graves' hyperthyroidism.

This clonotype came up many times. The V gene is TRBV28, the J gene TRBJ2-1; the D is unclear. Germline CDR1 and CDR2: MDHEN and SYDVKM. This CDR3 is built from 14 residues. Between the trimmed V and J ends, which lost 4 bases and 4 bases, there was a span of 11 bases. The CDR3 protein is CASSSKNPYNEQFF. The DNA for the CDR3 is TGTGCCAGCAGTTCTAAGAACCCGTACAATGAGCAGTTCTTC. Complete variable domain (other parts from reference TRBV28 and TRBJ2-1): DVKVTQSSRYLVKRTGEKVFLECVQDMDHENMFWYRQDPGLGLRLIYFSYDVKMKEKGDIPEGYSVSREKKERFSLILESASTNQTSMYLCASSSKNPYNEQFFGPGTRLTVL.

Comment on this clonotype: An end of the junction does not agree with germline; a read error may underlie this. The chain uses TRBV7-2 and TRBJ1-1; D not resolved. There are 14 residues in the CDR3. Germline V gives CDR1 SGHTA, CDR2 FQGNSA. The CDR3 is CASGLNSVGTEAFF. DNA for the CDR3: TGTGCCAGCGGCTTAAATTCGGTGGGCACTGAAGCTTTCTTT.

This clonotype came up a few times. The genes are TRBV20-1 and TRBJ2-1, with 8 bases matching TRBD2. V lost 6 bases, J lost 5 bases, and 9 bases stayed unmatched. CDR3 length: 14 residues. The germline V gene has CDR1 DFQATT and CDR2 SNEGSKA (reference sequence). CDR3 coding DNA: TGCAGTGCCCCCCGGGGGGGACTTAACAATGAGCAGTTCTTC. Its translation is CSAPRGGLNNEQFF.

This chain uses TRBV4-1 with TRBJ2-1, with 11 bases fitting TRBD2. Germline V gene sequence: CDR1 MGHRA, CDR2 YSYEKL. This CDR3 has 16 residues. V gave up 0 bases and J gave up 7 bases; unmatched junction bases: 5. CDR3 residues: CASSQDRTSGWNEQFF. The CDR3 DNA sequence: TGCGCCAGCAGCCAAGATAGGACTAGCGGGTGGAATGAGCAGTTCTTC.

The chain links TRBV4-1 to TRBJ2-1; weak D call: TRBD1 (7 bases). This CDR3 has 15 residues. CDR1 and CDR2 from the germline V gene are MGHRA and YSYEKL. V was clipped by 1 base and J by 3 bases, with 10 bases between them. CDR3 in amino acids: CASSQGRGRYNEQFF. The CDR3 DNA reads TGCGCCAGCAGCCAAGGGAGGGGGCGCTACAATGAGCAGTTCTTC.

There are a few counts of this clonotype. This chain connects TRBV5-1 to TRBJ2-2; 14 bases align to TRBD2. V was clipped by 4 bases and J by 1 base; unmatched bases: 9. The CDR3 length is 19 residues. Looked up from germline, CDR1 is SGHRS and CDR2 is YFSETQ. The CDR3 here is CASSPGLAGARGNTGELFF. CDR3 nucleotides: TGCGCCAGCAGCCCGGGACTAGCGGGAGCTAGAGGGAACACCGGGGAGCTGTTTTTT.

This rearrangement joins TRBV6-6 to TRBJ2-3, with D unresolved. Germline loops: CDR1 MNHNY, CDR2 SVGAGI (reference sequence). This CDR3 spans 17 amino acids. The ends were cut back, 2 bases at V and 1 base at J, with 16 bases in the middle. CDR3 residues: CASSYLPLGSGTDTQYF. The CDR3 nucleotides read TGTGCCAGCAGTTACCTCCCTTTGGGGTCGGGCACAGATACGCAGTATTTT.

This clonotype has only a few counts. Given a much more abundant clone one base away, this may be a read error. V and J are TRBV7-2 and TRBJ1-1; no firm D call. Germline values: CDR1 SGHTA, CDR2 FQGNSA. The V gene lost 2 bases and the J gene lost 6 bases, with 13 bases spanning the gap. The CDR3 is 14 amino acids. CDR3 sequence (DNA): TGTGCCAGCAGCTTAACCGGGCCGGTCGCTGAAGCTTTCTTT. Protein product: CASSLTGPVAEAFF.

This clonotype appeared many times. The rearrangement joins TRBV12-3 or TRBV12-4 to TRBJ2-1; a weak D match, TRBD2 (5 bases). The CDR3 loop spans 15 amino acids. Between the trimmed V and J ends, which lost 6 bases and 4 bases, there was a span of 16 bases. The CDR3 DNA reads as TGTGCCAGCAGAGGAGGCGGGCCGGATTACAATGAGCAGTTCTTC. Protein: CASRGGGPDYNEQFF.

In its sample, this clonotype was seen many times. The V gene is TRBV7-8, the J gene TRBJ2-1; TRBD2 matches 8 bases. The V segment lost 1 base and the J segment 8 bases; nucleotides outside the gene matches: 7. Looked up from germline, CDR1 is SGHVS and CDR2 is FQNEAQ. This CDR3 is 15 amino acids long. The CDR3, as DNA: TGTGCCAGCAGCTTAGGCGGAGCGGGAGAATATGAGCAGTTCTTC. Encoded protein: CASSLGGAGEYEQFF.

This clonotype has only a few counts. The germline gene is not matched at one end of the junction; a read error may be the cause. The V and J genes are TRBV7-2 and TRBJ2-3; 10 nucleotides align to TRBD2. CDR1 is SGHTA and CDR2 is FQGNSA in the germline V gene. This CDR3 has 18 amino acids. This CDR3 reads CAGSLALIAGGEADTQYF. The CDR3 DNA is TGTGCCGGCAGCTTAGCGCTAATAGCGGGAGGTGAAGCAGATACGCAGTATTTT.

This clonotype was recorded many times. The chain recombines TRBV5-1 with TRBJ2-2; D may be TRBD2 (6 bases). V was shortened by 8 bases and J by 3 bases, with 14 bases between the two germline ends. The germline gives CDR1 SGHRS, CDR2 YFSETQ. The CDR3 extends over 14 amino acids. The CDR3 sequence is CASDSGPDTGELFF. Here the CDR3 DNA reads TGCGCCAGTGATAGCGGCCCAGACACCGGGGAGCTGTTTTTT. Together with reference TRBV5-1 and TRBJ2-2, the CDR3 gives the full variable domain: KAGVTQTPRYLIKTRGQQVTLSCSPISGHRSVSWYQQTPGQGLQFLFEYFSETQRNKGNFPGRFSGRQFSNSRSEMNVSTLELGDSALYLCASDSGPDTGELFFGEGSRLTVL.

This clonotype was seen many times. The chain is built from TRBV18 and TRBJ2-7, with 10 positions matching TRBD2. The CDR3 has 18 amino acids. J gave up 3 bases and V 2 bases, and 13 bases lay outside the gene matches. Looked up from germline, CDR1 is KGHSH and CDR2 is LQKENI. CDR3 coding DNA: TGTGCCAGCTCACCAATGCCTAGCGGGAGAGTAAACCTCTACGAGCAGTACTTC. Residues: CASSPMPSGRVNLYEQYF.

This clonotype was recorded at least ten times. The rearrangement uses TRBV30 and TRBJ1-4; no clear D gene. The CDR3 is 15 residues long. Trimming removed 4 bases from V and 5 bases from J, with 17 bases in between. Germline V gene sequence: CDR1 GTSNPN, CDR2 SVGIG (reference sequence). Written as DNA, the CDR3 is TGTGCCTGGACCGGAGAAGGGCCGAGGAATGAAAAACTGTTTTTT. This sequence encodes CAWTGEGPRNEKLFF.

This clonotype was seen only a few times. The J gene is TRBJ1-3, the V gene TRBV5-1; D gene uncertain. With 6 bases removed from V and 0 bases from J, the gap between germline ends came to 10 bases. Germline CDR1 SGHRS, CDR2 YFSETQ. This CDR3 contains 14 residues. CDR3 sequence (DNA): TGCGCCAGCAACGACGGATACTCTGGAAACACCATATATTTT. Translating gives CASNDGYSGNTIYF.